This passage covers 5 T cell receptor beta chains from one sample sequenced in a study of blood T cell repertoires in COVID-19. Produced via immunoSEQ multiplex PCR; TCRdb's table is partial and in-frame only. This sample has about 380,000 clones, with around 87% found just once. Sequencing input: peripheral blood. These receptors were collected from a man aged 18 to 30 with active or convalescent COVID-19.

V usage is TRBV27 and J usage is TRBJ2-1; no clear D gene. CDR1 is MNHEY and CDR2 is SMNVEV in the germline V gene (reference sequence). The CDR3 has 16 residues. The V gene lost 0 bases and the J gene lost 0 bases, with 9 bases spanning the gap. The CDR3 DNA sequence: TGTGCCAGCAGTTTATCTCGCGGAACCTCCTACAATGAGCAGTTCTTC. Protein sequence: CASSLSRGTSYNEQFF.

The chain is built from TRBV5-6 and TRBJ1-3, with a tentative D call TRBD1 (5 bases). The CDR3 is 17 amino acids. Germline V gene data show CDR1 as SGHDT and CDR2 as YYEEEE. V lost 4 bases to trimming and J lost 3 bases, with 20 bases between them. As DNA, the CDR3 is TGTGCCAGCAGCCCACAGGTTCCCCTGCCCCATGGAAACACCATATATTTT. Translating it yields CASSPQVPLPHGNTIYF. Full variable domain (rest looked up from reference TRBV5-6 and TRBJ1-3): DAGVTQSPTHLIKTRGQQVTLRCSPKSGHDTVSWYQQALGQGPQFIFQYYEEEERQRGNFPDRFSGHQFPNYSSELNVNALLLGDSALYLCASSPQVPLPHGNTIYFGEGSWLTVV.

CDR3 protein: CASSADTKSSYEQYF. The CDR3 bases are TGTGCCAGCAGCGCCGACACGAAAAGCTCCTACGAGCAGTACTTC. This chain connects TRBV5-8 to TRBJ2-7; D not resolved. Germline assignment: CDR1 SGHTS and CDR2 YDEGEE. V lost 4 bases, J lost 0 bases, and 14 bases lay in between. This CDR3 is 15 amino acids long.

This chain links TRBV28 with TRBJ2-7, with 7 bases aligning to TRBD1. The V gene's germline CDR1 is MDHEN and CDR2 SYDVKM. The V segment lost 8 bases and the J segment 0 bases; nucleotides outside the gene matches: 7. The CDR3 runs 14 residues. The CDR3 region has the DNA TGTGCCAGCCAGTCCGGGACAGCCTCCTACGAGCAGTACTTC. This codes for CASQSGTASYEQYF.

The genes are TRBV28 and TRBJ2-1, with TRBD2 as a possible D gene (6 bases). This CDR3 has 14 residues. CDR1 MDHEN and CDR2 SYDVKM come from the germline V gene. Trimming took off 1 base at V and 7 bases at J, with 11 bases between the two ends. The CDR3 DNA reads TGTGCCAGCAGTTTATTACAAGGGAGGAATGAGCAGTTCTTC. This gives the protein CASSLLQGRNEQFF.